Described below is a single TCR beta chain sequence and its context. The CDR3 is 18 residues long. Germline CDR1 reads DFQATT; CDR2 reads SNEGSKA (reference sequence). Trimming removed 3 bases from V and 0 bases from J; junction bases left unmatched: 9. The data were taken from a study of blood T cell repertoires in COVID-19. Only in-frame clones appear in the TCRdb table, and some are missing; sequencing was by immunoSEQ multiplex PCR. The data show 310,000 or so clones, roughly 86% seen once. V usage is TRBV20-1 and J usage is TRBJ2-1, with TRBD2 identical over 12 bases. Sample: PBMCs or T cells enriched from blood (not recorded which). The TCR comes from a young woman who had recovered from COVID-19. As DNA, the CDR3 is TGCAGTGCTAGTAACGAACTAGCGGGGGGTAGCTCCTACAATGAGCAGTTCTTC. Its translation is CSASNELAGGSSYNEQFF.